This T cell receptor (beta chain) was found in a study of T cell changes during pregnancy in multiple sclerosis. Germline assignment: CDR1 SSHAT and CDR2 FNYEAQ (reference sequence). This CDR3 comprises 15 residues. The protocol was immunoSEQ multiplex PCR, while the TCRdb copy is restricted to in-frame clones and leaves out a portion. The sample yields over 35,000 clones, around 93% seen once. Remarks on this clone: The junction does not match germline at one end; this may be a read error.

The sequenced sample was CD8+ T cells from peripheral blood mononuclear cells, obtained in the third trimester of pregnancy. The sequence was obtained from a female donor with multiple sclerosis, enrolled in a pregnancy study. This chain uses TRBV7-7 with TRBJ2-3, with TRBD2 as a possible D gene (6 bases). CDR3 bases: TGTGCTAGCAGCTTTGGCGGGACTAGCACAGATACGCAGTATTTT. Protein sequence: CASSFGGTSTDTQYF.